A single sample gave rise to the 13 T cell receptor beta chains below, sequenced in a study of blood T cell repertoires in COVID-19. Sequenced by immunoSEQ multiplex PCR; TCRdb stores in-frame clones only, minus some. This sample carries around 250,000 clones, roughly 91% of them seen once, and the ten largest clones take under 5%. The sequenced material came from PBMCs or T cells enriched from blood (not recorded which). All receptors come from a woman in her 30s who had recovered from COVID-19.

This chain joins TRBV19 and TRBJ1-6; 8 nucleotides align to TRBD1. The V gene's germline CDR1 is LNHDA and CDR2 SQIVND (reference sequence). The CDR3 loop spans 16 amino acids. J gave up 9 bases and V 3 bases, and 10 bases lay outside the gene matches. CDR3 in amino acids: CASSIPLDRGGSPLHF. DNA of the CDR3: TGTGCCAGTAGTATCCCCCTCGACAGGGGAGGTTCACCCCTCCACTTT.

This clone was observed a single time. The chain links TRBV6-5 to TRBJ1-1, with 7 nucleotides matching TRBD1. The CDR3 contains 15 residues. After removal of 6 bases from V and 6 bases from J, the junction contained 13 bases not matched to a gene. Per germline, CDR1 MNHEY and CDR2 SVGAGI. For the CDR3, the DNA is TGTGCCAGCAGGTTCGAGGGGGCGCGTCTATCTGAAGCTTTCTTT. Protein: CASRFEGARLSEAFF.

This rearrangement joins TRBV18 to TRBJ2-7; a weak D match, TRBD1 (5 bases). CDR1 is KGHSH, CDR2 LQKENI, per germline. With 2 bases removed from V and 3 bases from J, the gap between germline ends came to 17 bases. The CDR3 has 16 amino acids. The CDR3 loop reads CASSPVGQGSFYEQYF. The CDR3 bases are TGTGCCAGCTCACCAGTGGGGCAGGGATCTTTCTACGAGCAGTACTTC.

The count of this clone is one. This sequence joins TRBV6-4 and TRBJ1-2; TRBD1 might be the D (6 bases). CDR3 length: 13 amino acids. Germline lookup yields CDR1 MRHNA and CDR2 SNTAGT. The germline V and J ends were trimmed by 3 bases and 8 bases, with 13 bases remaining between them. The CDR3 reads CASSETGTAGYTF. DNA of the CDR3: TGTGCCAGCAGTGAAACAGGGACCGCGGGCTACACCTTC.

This clone showed up just once. The chain combines TRBV28 with TRBJ1-6; D not resolved. Trimming removed 5 bases at V and 9 bases at J, with 14 bases between. The CDR3 extends over 14 amino acids. Germline V gives CDR1 MDHEN, CDR2 SYDVKM. The CDR3: CASSLQTEGSPLHF. DNA for the CDR3: TGTGCCAGCAGTCTCCAAACCGAGGGTTCACCCCTCCACTTT.

The CDR3, as DNA: TGCGCCAGCAGCTTCCGACAGGGGGAGTTGAACGAGCAGTACTTC. Translating gives CASSFRQGELNEQYF. The V call is TRBV4-3, the J call TRBJ2-7; 9 bases are a match to TRBD1. This CDR3 has 15 residues. CDR1 is LGHNA, CDR2 YSLEER, per germline. V dropped 5 bases and J dropped 5; count of bases not matched to a gene: 10.

V usage is TRBV6-5 and J usage is TRBJ2-3; 8 nucleotides match TRBD1. CDR1 is MNHEY and CDR2 is SVGAGI in the germline V gene. The CDR3 is 15 amino acids. V lost 5 bases and J lost 5; bases outside the gene matches: 9. The CDR3 bases are TGTGCCAGCAGTAATCGGGTGACAGGGGAAGATACGCAGTATTTT. This sequence encodes CASSNRVTGEDTQYF.

V is TRBV7-2 and J is TRBJ1-5; D ambiguous. CDR3 length equals 13 residues. Germline-derived CDR1 and CDR2 are SGHTA and FQGNSA. Between the trimmed V and J ends, which lost 1 base and 5 bases, there was a span of 6 bases. CDR3 residues: CASSLERDQPQHF. The CDR3 DNA reads as TGTGCCAGCAGCTTAGAACGGGATCAGCCCCAGCATTTT.

The rearrangement joins TRBV28 to TRBJ1-4; D perhaps matches TRBD1 (6 bases). Between the trimmed V and J ends, which lost 4 bases and 0 bases, there was a span of 21 bases. Germline-derived CDR1 and CDR2 are MDHEN and SYDVKM. This CDR3 has 19 amino acids. The DNA for the CDR3 is TGTGCCAGCAGTTCACTTCCGACAGGTCCAGGGGCAACTAATGAAAAACTGTTTTTT. Translating gives CASSSLPTGPGATNEKLFF.

This rearrangement joins TRBV7-2 to TRBJ2-7; the D is unclear. CDR1 and CDR2 (germline): SGHTA, FQGNSA. Trimming removed 1 base from V and 3 bases from J, with 7 bases in between. This CDR3 is 13 amino acids long. This chain's CDR3 is CASSLEPNYEQYF. The DNA of the CDR3 is TGTGCCAGCAGCTTAGAGCCTAACTACGAGCAGTACTTC.

The genes are TRBV6-5 and TRBJ1-2, with a tentative D call TRBD1 (6 bases). CDR1 and CDR2 (germline): MNHEY, SVGAGI. The CDR3 has 14 amino acids. The V end lost 7 bases, the J end lost 3 bases, and 15 bases lay between the germline ends. Here the CDR3 DNA reads TGTGCCAGCACCAGGGACAACGGAGACTATGGCTACACCTTC. As protein: CASTRDNGDYGYTF.

This clone has just a few counts. The rearrangement joins TRBV19 to TRBJ2-3, with 13 bases that match TRBD2. Unmatched junction bases numbered 2, after V lost 7 bases and J lost 1 base. Germline V CDR1 and CDR2: LNHDA, SQIVND (reference sequence). The CDR3 covers 15 residues. The CDR3 reads CASTTSGRGTDTQYF. The CDR3 nucleotides are TGTGCCAGTACAACTAGCGGGAGGGGCACAGATACGCAGTATTTT.

The genes are TRBV9 and TRBJ1-2, with D possibly matching TRBD1 (5 bases). Trimming shortened V by 4 bases and J by 4 bases, and 11 bases separated the two germline ends. The CDR3 has 13 residues. Germline values: CDR1 SGDLS, CDR2 YYNGEE. The CDR3 loop is CASSPQGPYGYTF. CDR3 nucleotide sequence: TGTGCCAGCAGCCCTCAGGGCCCCTATGGCTACACCTTC.